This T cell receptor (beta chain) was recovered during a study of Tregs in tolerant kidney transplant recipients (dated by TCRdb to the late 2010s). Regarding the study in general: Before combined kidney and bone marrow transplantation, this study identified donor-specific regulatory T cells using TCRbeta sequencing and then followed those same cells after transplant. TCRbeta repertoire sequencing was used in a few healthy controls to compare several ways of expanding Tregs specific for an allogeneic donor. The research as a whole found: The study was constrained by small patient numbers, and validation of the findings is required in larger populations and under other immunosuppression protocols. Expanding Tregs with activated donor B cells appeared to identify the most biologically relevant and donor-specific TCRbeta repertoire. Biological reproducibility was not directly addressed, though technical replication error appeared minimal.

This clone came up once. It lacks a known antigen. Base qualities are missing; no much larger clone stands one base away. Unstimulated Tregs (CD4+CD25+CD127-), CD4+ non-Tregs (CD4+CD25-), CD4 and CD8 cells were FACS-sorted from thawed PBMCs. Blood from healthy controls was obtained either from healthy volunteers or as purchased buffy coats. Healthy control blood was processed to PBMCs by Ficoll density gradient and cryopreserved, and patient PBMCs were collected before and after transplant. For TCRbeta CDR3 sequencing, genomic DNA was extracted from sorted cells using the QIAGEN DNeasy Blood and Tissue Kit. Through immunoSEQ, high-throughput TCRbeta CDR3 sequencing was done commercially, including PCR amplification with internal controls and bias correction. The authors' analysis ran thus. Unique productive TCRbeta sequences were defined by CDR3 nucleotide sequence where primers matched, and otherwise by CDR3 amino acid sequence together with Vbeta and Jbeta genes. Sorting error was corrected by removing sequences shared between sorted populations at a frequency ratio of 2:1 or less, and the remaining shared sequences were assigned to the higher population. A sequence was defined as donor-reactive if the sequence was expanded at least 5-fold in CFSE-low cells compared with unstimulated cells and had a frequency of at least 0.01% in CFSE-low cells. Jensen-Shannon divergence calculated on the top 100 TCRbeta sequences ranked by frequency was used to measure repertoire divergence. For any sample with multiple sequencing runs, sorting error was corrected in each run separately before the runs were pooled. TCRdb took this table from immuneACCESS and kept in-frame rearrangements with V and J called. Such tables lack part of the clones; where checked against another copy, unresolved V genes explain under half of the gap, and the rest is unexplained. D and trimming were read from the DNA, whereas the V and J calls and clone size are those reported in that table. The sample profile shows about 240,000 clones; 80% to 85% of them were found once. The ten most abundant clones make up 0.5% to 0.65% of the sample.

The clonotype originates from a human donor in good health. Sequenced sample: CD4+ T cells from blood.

The CDR3 corresponds to CASSASFTGGRYF. The sequenced DNA: TGTGCCAGCAGTGCCTCATTTACAGGGGGAAGGTACTTC. The chain was built from TRBV6-5 and TRBJ2-4, with 8 junctional bases fitting TRBD1. The CDR3 contains 13 residues, cysteine and phenylalanine counted. The only DNA kept is the CDR3, 39 bases in frame from the first base. CDR1 and CDR2 were assigned from the germline V gene as MNHEY and SVGAGI. The germline V end is reduced by 5 bases and the J end by 15 bases; junction bases left unmatched: 12.